At least ten counts were recorded for the clone carrying this TCR beta chain. TCRdb analysed the 5' RACE reads with MiXCR anew, one entry per CDR3 protein. The sample shows about 31,000 distinct CDR3 sequences, about 9.6% of them seen only once. Trimming stripped 3 bases from V and 3 bases from J, with 12 bases between. The CDR3 sequence is 14 residues long. Germline CDR1 reads MNHEY; CDR2 reads SMNVEV (reference sequence). The record originates from a study of chronic HIV infection and antiretroviral therapy. The sample consisted of peripheral blood. The chain recombines TRBV27 with TRBJ2-7; D might be TRBD2 (6 bases). This TCR derives from an adult who had HIV and had not received antiretroviral therapy, or was an uninfected healthy control (not recorded which). The CDR3 reads CASSLVPGDYEQYF. The CDR3 nucleotides read TGTGCCAGCAGTTTGGTACCGGGAGACTACGAGCAGTACTTC.